These 14 T cell receptor beta chains were sequenced from one sample in a study of cytomegalovirus exposure and HLA in healthy donors (TCRdb year 2017). Receptor amplification or capture employed the immunoSEQ multiplex PCR assay. For the multiplex PCR, a mixture combining 60 forward primers for TCR Vbeta segments and 13 reverse primers for TCR Jbeta segments was used. TCRdb mirrors the immuneACCESS table, restricted to in-frame sequences. Some clones are absent from its copies; in checked studies, under half trace to an unresolved V gene, and the reason for the others is unknown. The table for this sample lists about 150,000 clones; less than 85% of them were counted only once. Together, the top ten hold 1% of the sample. The sequenced sample was PBMCs. These TCRs come from a boy between 2 and 15 years old in good health and CMV-seronegative.

This rearrangement joins TRBV15 to TRBJ1-4; no definite D call. The ends were cut back, 0 bases at V and 4 bases at J, with 9 bases in the middle. The CDR3 contains 15 residues. Per germline, CDR1 LNHNV and CDR2 YYDKDF (reference sequence). The DNA for the CDR3 is TGTGCCACCAGCAGAGATCGCAGATATAATGAAAAACTGTTTTTT. Protein product: CATSRDRRYNEKLFF.

The chain carries TRBV15 and TRBJ2-7; perhaps TRBD2 as D (5 bases). The V and J ends lost 0 bases and 2 bases respectively, with 20 bases between them. The CDR3 has 18 residues. CDR1 and CDR2 (germline): LNHNV, YYDKDF (reference sequence). CDR3 coding DNA: TGTGCCACCAGCAGAGATGGCCTAGCCCTTACCGCCCCCTACGAGCAGTACTTC. Amino acid sequence: CATSRDGLALTAPYEQYF.

This sequence joins TRBV6-1 and TRBJ2-3, with a weak D call TRBD2 (5 bases). V gave up 2 bases and J gave up 4 bases, with 13 bases separating them. The CDR3 sequence is 15 residues long. CDR1 is MNHNS and CDR2 is SASEGT in the germline V gene. CDR3 region: CASSERTSGADTQYF. Written as DNA, the CDR3 is TGTGCCAGCAGTGAAAGGACCAGCGGTGCAGATACGCAGTATTTT.

The rearrangement links TRBV4-1 to TRBJ2-6, with D perhaps matching TRBD2 (5 bases). The CDR3 runs 17 residues. Germline V gene data show CDR1 as MGHRA and CDR2 as YSYEKL. With 4 bases removed from V and 0 bases from J, the gap between germline ends came to 13 bases. In DNA, the CDR3 is TGCGCCAGCAGCCGGGAGTCAGGCCCCTCTGGGGCCAACGTCCTGACTTTC. Encoded protein: CASSRESGPSGANVLTF.

The chain employs TRBV2 and TRBJ1-3; no firm D call. The CDR3 length is 15 residues. CDR1 and CDR2 (germline): SNHLY, FYNNEI. Trimming took off 4 bases at V and 3 bases at J, with 13 bases between the two ends. The CDR3 loop is CASSGTGISGNTIYF. The CDR3 DNA follows: TGTGCCAGCAGTGGAACGGGGATCAGTGGAAACACCATATATTTT.

This clone was observed a single time. V usage is TRBV19 and J usage is TRBJ1-5; weak D call: TRBD1 (6 bases). Per the germline V gene, CDR1 is LNHDA and CDR2 is SQIVND (reference sequence). The CDR3 length is 15 residues. The ends were cut back, 7 bases at V and 2 bases at J, with 15 bases in the middle. CDR3: CASMSGGKGNQPQHF. The CDR3 DNA is TGTGCCAGTATGTCGGGGGGCAAAGGCAATCAGCCCCAGCATTTT.

The chain is built from TRBV11-3 and TRBJ2-2; 9 bases fit TRBD1. Trimming removed 5 bases from V and 2 bases from J; junction bases left unmatched: 3. The CDR3 runs 15 residues. Germline CDR1 and CDR2: SGHNT and YENEEA. For the CDR3, the DNA is TGTGCCAGCAGCGCGGGACAGGGAAACACCGGGGAGCTGTTTTTT. Residues: CASSAGQGNTGELFF.

V usage is TRBV28 and J usage is TRBJ2-3; 14 bases align to TRBD2. V lost 8 bases to trimming and J lost 3 bases; unmatched junction nucleotides: 7. The CDR3 length is 16 residues. CDR1 and CDR2 (germline): MDHEN, SYDVKM. The DNA for the CDR3 is TGTGCCAGCGGGAATCGACTAGCGGGAGGGACAGATACGCAGTATTTT. Protein product: CASGNRLAGGTDTQYF.

The genes are TRBV6-5 and TRBJ1-3; TRBD1 matches at 7 bases. The germline CDR1 and CDR2 sequences are MNHEY and SVGAGI. J lost 4 bases, V lost 7 bases, and 4 bases had no gene match. The CDR3 is made up of 13 amino acids. Here the CDR3 reads CASTRTGGNTIYF. CDR3 bases: TGTGCCAGCACTCGGACAGGCGGAAACACCATATATTTT.

This chain links TRBV6-1 with TRBJ1-5, with D unresolved. The germline CDR1 and CDR2 sequences are MNHNS and SASEGT. V lost 8 bases and J lost 1, with 12 bases in between. The CDR3 has 14 amino acids. CDR3 sequence reads: CASDRRGSNQPQHF. The CDR3 DNA reads as TGTGCCAGCGATCGTCGAGGGAGCAATCAGCCCCAGCATTTT.

The chain carries TRBV4-1 and TRBJ2-3; no definite D call. Germline CDR1 is MGHRA and CDR2 is YSYEKL. With 4 bases removed from V and 1 base from J, the gap between germline ends came to 9 bases. The CDR3 consists of 14 residues. The CDR3: CASSPLGRTDTQYF. The CDR3 nucleotides are TGCGCCAGCAGCCCCTTGGGCCGCACAGATACGCAGTATTTT.

The V call is TRBV2, the J call TRBJ2-1, with TRBD2 as a possible D gene (6 bases). V gave up 7 bases and J gave up 9 bases, with 16 bases separating them. The CDR3 loop spans 13 amino acids. From germline, CDR1 is SNHLY and CDR2 FYNNEI. CDR3 nucleotide sequence: TGTGCCAGCACCAGGAGGGCGGTGAGTGAGCAGTTCTTC. Its translation is CASTRRAVSEQFF.

The V gene is TRBV6-1, the J gene TRBJ2-1; D unclear. Germline V gene lookup returns CDR1 MNHNS and CDR2 SASEGT. The ends were cut back, 6 bases at V and 0 bases at J, with 12 bases in the middle. CDR3 length: 15 residues. The CDR3 sequence: CASSPTVNSYNEQFF. The CDR3 DNA reads as TGTGCCAGCAGCCCCACGGTTAACTCCTACAATGAGCAGTTCTTC.

Comment on this clone: The junction departs from the called germline gene at one end, perhaps through a read error. The same CDR3 is also encoded by other DNA sequences in this sample. The chain joins TRBV5-1 to TRBJ1-4; TRBD1 matches 7 bases. This CDR3 has 15 residues. Per the germline V gene, CDR1 is SGHRS and CDR2 is YFSETQ. Here the CDR3 DNA reads TGCGCCAGCAGCCTTACCGGGACAGAGAATGAAAAGCTGTTTTTT. It specifies CASSLTGTENEKLFF.